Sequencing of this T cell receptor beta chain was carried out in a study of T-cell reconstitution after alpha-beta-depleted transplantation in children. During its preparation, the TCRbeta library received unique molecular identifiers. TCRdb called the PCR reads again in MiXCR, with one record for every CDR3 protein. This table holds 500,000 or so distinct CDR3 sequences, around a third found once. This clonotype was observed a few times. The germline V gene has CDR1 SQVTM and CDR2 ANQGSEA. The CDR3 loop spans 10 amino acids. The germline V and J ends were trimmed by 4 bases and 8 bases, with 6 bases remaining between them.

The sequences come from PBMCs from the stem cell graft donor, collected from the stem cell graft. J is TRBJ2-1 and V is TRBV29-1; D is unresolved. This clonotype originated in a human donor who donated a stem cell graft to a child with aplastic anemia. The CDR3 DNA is TGCAGCGTTGGAGAGTATGAGCAGTTCTTC. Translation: CSVGEYEQFF.